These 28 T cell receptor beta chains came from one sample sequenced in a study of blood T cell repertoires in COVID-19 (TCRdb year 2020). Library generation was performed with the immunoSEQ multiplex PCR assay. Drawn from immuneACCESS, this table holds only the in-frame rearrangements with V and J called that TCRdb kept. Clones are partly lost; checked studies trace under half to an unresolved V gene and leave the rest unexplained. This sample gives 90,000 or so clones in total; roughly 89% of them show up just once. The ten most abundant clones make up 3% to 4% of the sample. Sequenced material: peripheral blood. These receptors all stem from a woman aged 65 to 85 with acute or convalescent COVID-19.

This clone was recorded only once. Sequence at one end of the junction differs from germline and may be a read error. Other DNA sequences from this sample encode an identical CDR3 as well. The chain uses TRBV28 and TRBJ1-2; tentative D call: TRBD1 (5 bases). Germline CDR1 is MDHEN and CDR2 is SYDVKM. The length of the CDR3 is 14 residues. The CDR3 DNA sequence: TGTGCCAGCAGTTTAGGGGGGGGTCACTATGGCTACACCTTT. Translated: CASSLGGGHYGYTF.

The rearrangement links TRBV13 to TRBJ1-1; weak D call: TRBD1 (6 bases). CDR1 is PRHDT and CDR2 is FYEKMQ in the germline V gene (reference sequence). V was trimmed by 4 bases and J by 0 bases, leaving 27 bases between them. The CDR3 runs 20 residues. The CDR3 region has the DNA TGTGCCAGCAGCTATCTTGCCCCAGGGGCATCCGGGTTTATGAACACTGAAGCTTTCTTT. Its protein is CASSYLAPGASGFMNTEAFF.

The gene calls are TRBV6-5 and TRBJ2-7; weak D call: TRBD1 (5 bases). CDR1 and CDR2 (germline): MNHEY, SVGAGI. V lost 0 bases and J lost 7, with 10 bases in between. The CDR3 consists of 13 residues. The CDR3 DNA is TGTGCCAGCAGTTACTCCAGGGCCGGAGAGCAGTACTTC. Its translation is CASSYSRAGEQYF.

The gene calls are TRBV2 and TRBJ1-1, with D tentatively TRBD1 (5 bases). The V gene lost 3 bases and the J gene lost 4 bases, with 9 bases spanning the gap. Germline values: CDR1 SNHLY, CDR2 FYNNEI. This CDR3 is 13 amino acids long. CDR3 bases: TGTGCCAGCAGTGAGACAGCTCCCACTGAAGCTTTCTTT. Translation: CASSETAPTEAFF.

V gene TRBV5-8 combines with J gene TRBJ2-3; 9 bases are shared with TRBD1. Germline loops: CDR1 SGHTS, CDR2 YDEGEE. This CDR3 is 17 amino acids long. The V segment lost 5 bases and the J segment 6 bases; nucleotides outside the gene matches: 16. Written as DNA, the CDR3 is TGTGCCAGCAGACGCACGCCCGGGACAGGGACCGGGGATACGCAGTATTTT. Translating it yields CASRRTPGTGTGDTQYF.

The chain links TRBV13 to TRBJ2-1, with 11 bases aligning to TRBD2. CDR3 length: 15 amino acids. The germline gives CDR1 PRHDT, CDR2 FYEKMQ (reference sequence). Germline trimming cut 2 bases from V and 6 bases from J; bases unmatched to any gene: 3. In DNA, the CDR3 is TGTGCCAGCAGCTTAAGTAGCGGGAGGGCCAATGAGCAGTTCTTC. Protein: CASSLSSGRANEQFF.

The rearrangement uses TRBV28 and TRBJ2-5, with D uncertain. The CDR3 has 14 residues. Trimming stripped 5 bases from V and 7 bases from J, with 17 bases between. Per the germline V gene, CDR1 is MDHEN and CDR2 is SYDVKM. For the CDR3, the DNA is TGTGCCAGCAGTCCCTTAGTCCACTCGGGGACCCAGTACTTC. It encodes CASSPLVHSGTQYF.

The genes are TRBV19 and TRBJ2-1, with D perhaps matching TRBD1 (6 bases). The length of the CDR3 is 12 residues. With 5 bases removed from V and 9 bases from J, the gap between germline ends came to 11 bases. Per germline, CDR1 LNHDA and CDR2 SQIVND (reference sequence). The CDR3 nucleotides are TGTGCCAGTAGTTCACAGGGTTTTGAGCAGTTCTTC. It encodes CASSSQGFEQFF.

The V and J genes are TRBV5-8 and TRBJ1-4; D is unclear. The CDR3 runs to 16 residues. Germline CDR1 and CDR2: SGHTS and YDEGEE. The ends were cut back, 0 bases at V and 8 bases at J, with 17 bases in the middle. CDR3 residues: CASSLGVRLSEEKLFF. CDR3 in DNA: TGTGCCAGCAGCTTGGGTGTTAGGCTGTCGGAGGAAAAACTGTTTTTT.

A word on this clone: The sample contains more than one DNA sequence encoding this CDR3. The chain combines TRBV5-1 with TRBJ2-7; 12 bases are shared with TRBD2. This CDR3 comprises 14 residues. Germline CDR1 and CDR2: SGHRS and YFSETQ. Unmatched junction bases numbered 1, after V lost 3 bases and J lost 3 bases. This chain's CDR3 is CASSSTSGSYEQYF. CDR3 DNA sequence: TGCGCCAGCAGCTCGACTAGCGGGAGCTACGAGCAGTACTTC. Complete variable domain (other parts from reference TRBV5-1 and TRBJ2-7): KAGVTQTPRYLIKTRGQQVTLSCSPISGHRSVSWYQQTPGQGLQFLFEYFSETQRNKGNFPGRFSGRQFSNSRSEMNVSTLELGDSALYLCASSSTSGSYEQYFGPGTRLTVT.

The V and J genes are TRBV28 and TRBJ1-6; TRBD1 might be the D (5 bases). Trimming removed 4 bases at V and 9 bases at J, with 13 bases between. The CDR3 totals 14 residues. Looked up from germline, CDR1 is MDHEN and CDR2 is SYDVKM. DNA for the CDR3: TGTGCCAGCAGTTCTCCGGGGGGGGGTTCACCCCTCCACTTT. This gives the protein CASSSPGGGSPLHF.

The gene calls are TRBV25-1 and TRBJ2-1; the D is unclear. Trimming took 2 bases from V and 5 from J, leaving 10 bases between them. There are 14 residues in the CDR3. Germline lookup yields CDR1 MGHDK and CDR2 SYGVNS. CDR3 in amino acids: CASSEDTINNEQFF. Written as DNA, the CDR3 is TGTGCCAGCAGTGAAGACACCATAAACAATGAGCAGTTCTTC.

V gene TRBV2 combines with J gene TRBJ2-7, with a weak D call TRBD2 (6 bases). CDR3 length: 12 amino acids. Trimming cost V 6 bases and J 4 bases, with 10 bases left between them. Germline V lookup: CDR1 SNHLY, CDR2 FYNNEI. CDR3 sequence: CASRTRMYEQYF. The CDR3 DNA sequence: TGTGCCAGCAGGACTAGGATGTACGAGCAGTACTTC.

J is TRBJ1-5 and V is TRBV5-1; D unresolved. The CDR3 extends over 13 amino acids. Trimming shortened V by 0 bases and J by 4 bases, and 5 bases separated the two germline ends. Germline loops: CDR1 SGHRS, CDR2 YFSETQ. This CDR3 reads CASSLEENQPQHF. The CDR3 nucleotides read TGCGCCAGCAGCTTGGAGGAGAATCAGCCCCAGCATTTT.

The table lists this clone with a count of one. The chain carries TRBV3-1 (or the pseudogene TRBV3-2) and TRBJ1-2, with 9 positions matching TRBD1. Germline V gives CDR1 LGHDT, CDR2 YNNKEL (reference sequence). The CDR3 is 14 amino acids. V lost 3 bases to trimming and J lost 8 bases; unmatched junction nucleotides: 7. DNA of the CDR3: TGTGCCAGCAGCCAGGCCGGGACAGGGTCAGGCTACACCTTC. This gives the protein CASSQAGTGSGYTF.

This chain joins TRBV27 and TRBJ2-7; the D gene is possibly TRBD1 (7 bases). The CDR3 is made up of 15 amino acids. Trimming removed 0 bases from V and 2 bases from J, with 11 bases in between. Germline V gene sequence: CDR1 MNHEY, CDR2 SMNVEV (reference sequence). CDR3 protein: CASSLSAGQTYEQYF. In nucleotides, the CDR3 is TGTGCCAGCAGTTTATCGGCGGGACAGACCTACGAGCAGTACTTC.

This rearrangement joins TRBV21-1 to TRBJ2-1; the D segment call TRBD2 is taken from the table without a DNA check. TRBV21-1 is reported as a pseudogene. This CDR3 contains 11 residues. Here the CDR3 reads CASSNMNEQFF. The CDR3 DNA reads TGTGCCAGCAGCAATATGAATGAGCAGTTCTTC.

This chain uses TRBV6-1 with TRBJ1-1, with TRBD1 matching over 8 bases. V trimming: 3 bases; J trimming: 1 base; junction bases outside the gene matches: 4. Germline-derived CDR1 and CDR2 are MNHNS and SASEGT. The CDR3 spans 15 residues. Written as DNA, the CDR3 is TGTGCCAGCAGTGATACCGGGACAGGGAACACTGAAGCTTTCTTT. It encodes CASSDTGTGNTEAFF.

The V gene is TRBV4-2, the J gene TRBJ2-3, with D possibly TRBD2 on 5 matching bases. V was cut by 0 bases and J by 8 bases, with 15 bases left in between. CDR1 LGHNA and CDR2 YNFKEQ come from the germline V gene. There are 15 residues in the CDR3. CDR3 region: CASSQDLTRGRTQYF. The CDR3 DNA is TGTGCCAGCAGCCAAGATCTTACTAGAGGCCGTACGCAGTATTTT.

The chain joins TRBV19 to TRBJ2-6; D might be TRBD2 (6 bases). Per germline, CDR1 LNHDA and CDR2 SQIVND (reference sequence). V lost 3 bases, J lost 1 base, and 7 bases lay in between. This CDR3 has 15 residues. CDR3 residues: CASSMAGSGANVLTF. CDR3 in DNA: TGTGCCAGTAGTATGGCGGGGTCTGGGGCCAACGTCCTGACTTTC.

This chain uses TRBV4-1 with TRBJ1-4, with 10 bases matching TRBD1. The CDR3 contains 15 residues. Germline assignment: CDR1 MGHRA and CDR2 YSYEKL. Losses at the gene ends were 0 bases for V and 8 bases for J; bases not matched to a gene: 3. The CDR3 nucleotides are TGCGCCAGCAGCCAAGATCCGACAGGGGGCGAAAAACTGTTTTTT. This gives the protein CASSQDPTGGEKLFF.

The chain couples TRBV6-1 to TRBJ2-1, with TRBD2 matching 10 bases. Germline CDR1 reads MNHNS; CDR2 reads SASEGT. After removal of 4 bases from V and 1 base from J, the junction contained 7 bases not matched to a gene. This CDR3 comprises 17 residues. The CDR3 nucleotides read TGTGCCAGCAGTGCACTTCAGCGGGGGGGTTCCTACAATGAGCAGTTCTTC. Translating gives CASSALQRGGSYNEQFF.

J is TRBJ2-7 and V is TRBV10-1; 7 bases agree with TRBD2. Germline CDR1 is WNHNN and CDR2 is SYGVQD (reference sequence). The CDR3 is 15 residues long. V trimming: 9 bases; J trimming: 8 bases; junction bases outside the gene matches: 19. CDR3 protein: CARNFGSPGLYKQYV. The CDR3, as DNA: TGCGCCAGGAATTTCGGGTCTCCGGGACTATACAAGCAGTACGTC.

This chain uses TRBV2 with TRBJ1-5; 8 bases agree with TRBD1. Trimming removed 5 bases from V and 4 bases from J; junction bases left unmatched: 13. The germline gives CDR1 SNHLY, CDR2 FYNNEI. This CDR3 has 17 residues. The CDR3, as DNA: TGTGCCAGCAGTAAAGGGACAGGAGGTAAAGGGAATCAGCCCCAGCATTTT. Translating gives CASSKGTGGKGNQPQHF.

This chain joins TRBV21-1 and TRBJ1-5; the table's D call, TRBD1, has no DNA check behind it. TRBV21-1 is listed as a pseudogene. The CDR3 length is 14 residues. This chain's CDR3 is CATWTGKGNQPQHF. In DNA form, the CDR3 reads TGTGCCACCTGGACAGGGAAAGGAAATCAGCCCCAGCATTTT.

CDR3 amino acids: CASSLQGVGGYTF. The CDR3 nucleotides read TGCGCCAGCAGCTTGCAGGGGGTGGGAGGCTACACCTTC. The V and J genes are TRBV5-1 and TRBJ1-2; 7 bases agree with TRBD1. V shed 1 base, J shed 8 bases, and the junction held 5 bases outside the gene matches. The CDR3 runs to 13 residues. Germline V gene lookup returns CDR1 SGHRS and CDR2 YFSETQ.

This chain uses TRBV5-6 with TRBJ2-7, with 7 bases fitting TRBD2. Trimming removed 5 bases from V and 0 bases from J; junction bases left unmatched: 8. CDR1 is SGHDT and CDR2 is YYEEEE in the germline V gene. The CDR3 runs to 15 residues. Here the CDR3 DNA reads TGTGCCAGCAGGAGAAGGAGCGGGAACTCCTACGAGCAGTACTTC. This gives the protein CASRRRSGNSYEQYF.

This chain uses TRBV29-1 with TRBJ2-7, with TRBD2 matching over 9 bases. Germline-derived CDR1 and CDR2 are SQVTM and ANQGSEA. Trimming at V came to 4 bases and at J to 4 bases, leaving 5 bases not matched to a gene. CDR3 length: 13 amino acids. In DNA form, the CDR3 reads TGCAGCGTTGTTCTAGCGGGGACTTACGAGCAGTACTTC. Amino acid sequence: CSVVLAGTYEQYF.